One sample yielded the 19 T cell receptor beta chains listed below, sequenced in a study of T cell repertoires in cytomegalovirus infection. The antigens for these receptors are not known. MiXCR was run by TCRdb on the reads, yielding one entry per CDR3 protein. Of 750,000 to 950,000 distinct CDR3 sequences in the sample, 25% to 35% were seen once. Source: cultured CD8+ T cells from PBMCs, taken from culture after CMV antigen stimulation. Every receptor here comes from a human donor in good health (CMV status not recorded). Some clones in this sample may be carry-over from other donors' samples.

Written as DNA, the CDR3 is TGTGCTAGTGGTTTGGGTTGGGATAATGAGCAGTTCTTC. As protein: CASGLGWDNEQFF. The genes are TRBV12-5 and TRBJ2-1; D uncertain. The CDR3 runs 13 residues. CDR1 is LGHNT, CDR2 FRNRAP, per germline. V was shortened by 1 base and J by 7 bases, with 8 bases between the two germline ends. The entire variable domain, with the rest obtained from reference TRBV12-5 and TRBJ2-1, is as follows: DARVTQTPRHKVTEMGQEVTMRCQPILGHNTVFWYRQTMMQGLELLAYFRNRAPLDDSGMPKDRFSAEMPDATLATLKIQPSEPRDSAVYFCASGLGWDNEQFFGPGTRLTVL.

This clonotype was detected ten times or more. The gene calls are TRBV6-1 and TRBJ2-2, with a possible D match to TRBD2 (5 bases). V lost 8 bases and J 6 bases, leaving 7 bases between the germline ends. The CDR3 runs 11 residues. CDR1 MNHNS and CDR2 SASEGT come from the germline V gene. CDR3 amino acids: CASREAGELFF. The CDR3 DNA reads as TGTGCCAGCCGGGAAGCCGGGGAGCTGTTTTTT.

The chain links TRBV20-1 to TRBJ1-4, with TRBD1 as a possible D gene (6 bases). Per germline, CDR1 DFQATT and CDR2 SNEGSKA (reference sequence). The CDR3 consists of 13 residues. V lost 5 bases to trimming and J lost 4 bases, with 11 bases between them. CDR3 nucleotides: TGCAGTGCTCCGGAGGGGGATAATGAAAAACTGTTTTTT. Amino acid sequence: CSAPEGDNEKLFF.

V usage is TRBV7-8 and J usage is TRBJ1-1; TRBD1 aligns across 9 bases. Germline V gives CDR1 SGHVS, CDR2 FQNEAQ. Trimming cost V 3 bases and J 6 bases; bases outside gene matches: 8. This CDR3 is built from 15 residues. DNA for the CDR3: TGTGCCAGCAGCTTTACATCCGGGACAGGGTCTGAAGCTTTCTTT. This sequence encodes CASSFTSGTGSEAFF.

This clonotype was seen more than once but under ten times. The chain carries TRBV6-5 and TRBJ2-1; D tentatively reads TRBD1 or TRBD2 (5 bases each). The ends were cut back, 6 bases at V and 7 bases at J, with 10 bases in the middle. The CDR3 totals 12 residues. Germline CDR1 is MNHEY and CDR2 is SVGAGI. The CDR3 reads CASSDWGNEQFF. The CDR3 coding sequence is TGTGCCAGCAGCGACTGGGGGAATGAGCAGTTCTTC.

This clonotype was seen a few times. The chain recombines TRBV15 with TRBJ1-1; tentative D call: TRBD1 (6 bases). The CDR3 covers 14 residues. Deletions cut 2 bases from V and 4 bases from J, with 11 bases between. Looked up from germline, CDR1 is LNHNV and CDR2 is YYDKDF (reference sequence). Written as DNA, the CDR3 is TGTGCCACCAGCAGACCGGGGGCAGGCACTGAAGCTTTCTTT. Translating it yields CATSRPGAGTEAFF. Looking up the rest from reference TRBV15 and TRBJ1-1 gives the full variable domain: DAMVIQNPRYQVTQFGKPVTLSCSQTLNHNVMYWYQQKSSQAPKLLFHYYDKDFNNEADTPDNFQSRRPNTSFCFLDIRSPGLGDTAMYLCATSRPGAGTEAFFGQGTRLTVV.

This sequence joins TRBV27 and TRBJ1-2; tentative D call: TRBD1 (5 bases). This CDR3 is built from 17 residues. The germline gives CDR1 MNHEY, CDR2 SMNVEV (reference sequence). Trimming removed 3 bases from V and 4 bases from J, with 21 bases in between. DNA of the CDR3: TGTGCCAGCAGTTTTGGGTTTGATCAGGGAGCGGCCTATGGCTACACCTTC. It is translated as CASSFGFDQGAAYGYTF.

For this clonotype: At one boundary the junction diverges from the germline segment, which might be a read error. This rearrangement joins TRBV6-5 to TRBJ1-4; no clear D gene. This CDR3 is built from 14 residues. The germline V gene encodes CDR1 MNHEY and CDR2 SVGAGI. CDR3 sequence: CVSTMTMGNEKLFF. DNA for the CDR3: TGTGTCAGCACCATGACAATGGGTAATGAAAAACTGTTTTTT.

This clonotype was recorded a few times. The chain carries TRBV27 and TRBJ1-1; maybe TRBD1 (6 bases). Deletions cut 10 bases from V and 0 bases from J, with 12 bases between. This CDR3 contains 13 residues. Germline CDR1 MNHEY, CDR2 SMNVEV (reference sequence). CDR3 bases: TGTGCCACCCTGGACAGACTGAACACTGAAGCTTTCTTT. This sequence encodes CATLDRLNTEAFF.

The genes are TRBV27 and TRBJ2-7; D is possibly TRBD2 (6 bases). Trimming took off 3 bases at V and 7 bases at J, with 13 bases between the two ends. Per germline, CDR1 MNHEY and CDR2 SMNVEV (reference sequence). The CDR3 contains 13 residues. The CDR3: CASSLGGANEQYF. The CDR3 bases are TGTGCCAGCAGTTTGGGCGGGGCGAATGAGCAGTACTTC.

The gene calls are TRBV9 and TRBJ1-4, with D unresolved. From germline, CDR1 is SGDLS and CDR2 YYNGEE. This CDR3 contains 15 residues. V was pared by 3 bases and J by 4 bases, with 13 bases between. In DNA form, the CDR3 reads TGTGCCAGCAGCGGAGGGCGAACGCGTAATGAAAAACTGTTTTTT. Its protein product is CASSGGRTRNEKLFF.

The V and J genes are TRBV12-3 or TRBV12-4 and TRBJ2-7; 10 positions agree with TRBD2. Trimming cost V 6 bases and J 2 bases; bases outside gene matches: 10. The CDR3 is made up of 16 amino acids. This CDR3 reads CASSFLLAGSTYEQYF. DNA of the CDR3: TGTGCCAGCAGCTTTTTACTAGCGGGGAGTACCTACGAGCAGTACTTC.

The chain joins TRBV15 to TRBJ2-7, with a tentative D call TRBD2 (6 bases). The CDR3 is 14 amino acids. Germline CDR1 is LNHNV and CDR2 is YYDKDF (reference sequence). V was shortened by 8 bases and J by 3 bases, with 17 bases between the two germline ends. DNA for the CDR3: TGTGCCACCCGACCCCACCGCGGGGACTACGAGCAGTACTTC. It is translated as CATRPHRGDYEQYF.

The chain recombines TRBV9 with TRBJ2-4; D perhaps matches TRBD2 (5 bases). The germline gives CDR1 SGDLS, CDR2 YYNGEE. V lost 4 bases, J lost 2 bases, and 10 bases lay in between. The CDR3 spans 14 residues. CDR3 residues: CASSLGETKNIQYF. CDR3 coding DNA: TGTGCCAGCAGCCTCGGGGAGACCAAAAACATTCAGTACTTC.

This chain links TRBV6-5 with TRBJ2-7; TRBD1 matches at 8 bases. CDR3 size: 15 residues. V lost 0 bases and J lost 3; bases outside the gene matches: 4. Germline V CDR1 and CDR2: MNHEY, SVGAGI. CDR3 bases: TGTGCCAGCAGTTACTCCGACAGGGGAGACTACGAGCAGTACTTC. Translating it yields CASSYSDRGDYEQYF.

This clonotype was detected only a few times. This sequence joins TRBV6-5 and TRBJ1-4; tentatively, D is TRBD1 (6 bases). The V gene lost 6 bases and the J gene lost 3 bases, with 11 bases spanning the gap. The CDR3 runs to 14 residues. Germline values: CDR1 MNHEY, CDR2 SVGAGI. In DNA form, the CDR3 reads TGTGCCAGCAGCTTCAGGGGTGCTAATGAAAAACTGTTTTTT. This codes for CASSFRGANEKLFF.

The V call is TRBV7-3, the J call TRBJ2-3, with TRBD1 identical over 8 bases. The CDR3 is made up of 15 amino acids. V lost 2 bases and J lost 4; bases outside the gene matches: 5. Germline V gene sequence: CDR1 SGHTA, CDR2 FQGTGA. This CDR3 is CASSLGQGLADTQYF. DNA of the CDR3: TGTGCCAGCAGCTTAGGACAGGGACTCGCAGATACGCAGTATTTT.

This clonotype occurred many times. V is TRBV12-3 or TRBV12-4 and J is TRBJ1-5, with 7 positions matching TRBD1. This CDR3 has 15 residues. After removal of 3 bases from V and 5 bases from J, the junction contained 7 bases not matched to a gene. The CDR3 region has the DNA TGTGCCAGCAGTTTCAGACAGGGAGCTGATCAGCCCCAGCATTTT. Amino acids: CASSFRQGADQPQHF.

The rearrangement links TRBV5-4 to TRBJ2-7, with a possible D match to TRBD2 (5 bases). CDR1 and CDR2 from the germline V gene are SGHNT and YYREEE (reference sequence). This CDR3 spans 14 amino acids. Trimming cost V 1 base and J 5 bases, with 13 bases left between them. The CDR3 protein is CASSLIEGSHEQYF. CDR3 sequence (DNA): TGTGCCAGCAGCTTGATTGAGGGATCCCACGAGCAGTACTTC.